This T cell receptor beta chain was sequenced in a study of PD-1 blockade in mismatch repair-deficient tumors. This table comes from immunoSEQ multiplex PCR, and its TCRdb copy is limited to in-frame clones, with some not included. The table shows about 39,000 clones, with approximately 83% occurring only once. The CDR3 has 16 residues. The V gene's germline CDR1 is SGDLS and CDR2 YYNGEE. V lost 0 bases to trimming and J lost 4 bases; unmatched junction nucleotides: 5. The genes are TRBV9 and TRBJ2-1; 9 bases are a match to TRBD2. The input for sequencing was PBMCs, taken around 40 weeks after starting pembrolizumab. The source of this sequence is an adult with mismatch repair-deficient cancer. The CDR3 reads CASSVGRLAGYNEQFF. CDR3 DNA sequence: TGTGCCAGCAGCGTAGGAAGGCTAGCGGGGTACAATGAGCAGTTCTTC.